The T cell receptor (beta chain) described here comes from a study of T-cell reconstitution after alpha-beta-depleted transplantation in children. Study findings and constraints: Newly generated T cells supplied most T-cell counts and diversity one year post-transplant. Several hundred expanded graft clones reportedly were the source of alpha-beta T cells about two months after transplant. Surviving recipient T cells and intrathymic progenitors accounted for some patients' high TCRbeta diversity at day 60.

With 7 bases clipped from V and 4 bases from J, the junction kept 4 bases outside the gene matches. CDR3 length equals 14 residues. The sample holds many counts of this clonotype. The antigen is undetermined. Construction of the TCRbeta library involved unique molecular identifiers. TCRdb processed the PCR reads anew with MiXCR; each CDR3 protein has one entry. The sample carries 670,000 or so distinct CDR3 sequences, approximately 14% recorded once. This sequence joins TRBV12-3 or TRBV12-4 and TRBJ2-3; 11 positions agree with TRBD2. The input for sequencing was PBMCs, taken before TCRalphabeta/CD19-depleted stem cell transplant. The receptor was derived from a girl aged 2 to 9 with congenital amegakaryocytic thrombocytopenia, due to receive a stem cell transplant. The CDR3 DNA reads as TGTGCCAGCACCAAGACTAGCGGGGCAGATACGCAGTATTTT. Translation gives CASTKTSGADTQYF.